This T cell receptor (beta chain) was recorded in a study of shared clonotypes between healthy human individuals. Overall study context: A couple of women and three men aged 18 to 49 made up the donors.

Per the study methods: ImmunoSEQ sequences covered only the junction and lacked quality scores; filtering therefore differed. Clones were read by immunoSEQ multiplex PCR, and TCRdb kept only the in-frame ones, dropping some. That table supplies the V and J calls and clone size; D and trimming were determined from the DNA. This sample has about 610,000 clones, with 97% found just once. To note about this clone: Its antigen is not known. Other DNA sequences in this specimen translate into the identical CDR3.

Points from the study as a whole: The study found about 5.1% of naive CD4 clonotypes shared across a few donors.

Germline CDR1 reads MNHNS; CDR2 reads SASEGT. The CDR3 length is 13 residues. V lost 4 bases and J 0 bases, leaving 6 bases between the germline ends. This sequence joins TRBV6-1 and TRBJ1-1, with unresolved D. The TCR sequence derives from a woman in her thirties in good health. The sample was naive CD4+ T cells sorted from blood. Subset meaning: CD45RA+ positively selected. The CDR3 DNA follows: TGTGCCAGCAGTGGGCAGATGAACACTGAAGCTTTCTTT. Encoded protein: CASSGQMNTEAFF.